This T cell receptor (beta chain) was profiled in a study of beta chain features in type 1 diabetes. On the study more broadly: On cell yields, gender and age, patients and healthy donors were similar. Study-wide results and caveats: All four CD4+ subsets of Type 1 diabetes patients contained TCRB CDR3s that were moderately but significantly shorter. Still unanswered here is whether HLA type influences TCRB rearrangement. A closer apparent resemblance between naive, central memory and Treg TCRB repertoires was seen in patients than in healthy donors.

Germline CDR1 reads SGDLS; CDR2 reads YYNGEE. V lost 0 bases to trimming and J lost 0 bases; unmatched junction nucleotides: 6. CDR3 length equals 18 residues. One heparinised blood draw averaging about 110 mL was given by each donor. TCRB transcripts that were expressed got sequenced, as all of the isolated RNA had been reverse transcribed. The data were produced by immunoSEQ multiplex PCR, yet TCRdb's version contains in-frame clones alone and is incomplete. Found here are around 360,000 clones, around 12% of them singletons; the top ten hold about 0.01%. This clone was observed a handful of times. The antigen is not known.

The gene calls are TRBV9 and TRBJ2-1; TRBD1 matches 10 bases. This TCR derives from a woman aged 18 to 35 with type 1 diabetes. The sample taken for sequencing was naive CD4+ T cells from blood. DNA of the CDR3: TGTGCCAGCAGCGTAGGGGGAAGGACAGGGGGCTCCTACAATGAGCAGTTCTTC. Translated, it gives CASSVGGRTGGSYNEQFF.